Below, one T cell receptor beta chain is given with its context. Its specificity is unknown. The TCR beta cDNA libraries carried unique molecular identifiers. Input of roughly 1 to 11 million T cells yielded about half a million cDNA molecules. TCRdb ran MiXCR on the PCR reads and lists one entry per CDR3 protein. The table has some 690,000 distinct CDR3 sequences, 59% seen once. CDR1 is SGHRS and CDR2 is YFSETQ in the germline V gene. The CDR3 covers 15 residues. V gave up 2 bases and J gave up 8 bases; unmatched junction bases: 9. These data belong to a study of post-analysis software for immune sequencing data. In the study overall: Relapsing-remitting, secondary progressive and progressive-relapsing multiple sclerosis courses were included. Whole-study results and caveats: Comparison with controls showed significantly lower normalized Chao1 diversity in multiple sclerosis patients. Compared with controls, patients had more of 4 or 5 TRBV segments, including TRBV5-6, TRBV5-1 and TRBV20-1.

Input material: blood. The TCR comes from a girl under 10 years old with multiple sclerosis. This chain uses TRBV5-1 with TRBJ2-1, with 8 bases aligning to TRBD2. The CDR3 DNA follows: TGCGCCAGCAGCTTCGGAGCGGGAGTGCGTCATGAGCAGTTCTTC. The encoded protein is CASSFGAGVRHEQFF.